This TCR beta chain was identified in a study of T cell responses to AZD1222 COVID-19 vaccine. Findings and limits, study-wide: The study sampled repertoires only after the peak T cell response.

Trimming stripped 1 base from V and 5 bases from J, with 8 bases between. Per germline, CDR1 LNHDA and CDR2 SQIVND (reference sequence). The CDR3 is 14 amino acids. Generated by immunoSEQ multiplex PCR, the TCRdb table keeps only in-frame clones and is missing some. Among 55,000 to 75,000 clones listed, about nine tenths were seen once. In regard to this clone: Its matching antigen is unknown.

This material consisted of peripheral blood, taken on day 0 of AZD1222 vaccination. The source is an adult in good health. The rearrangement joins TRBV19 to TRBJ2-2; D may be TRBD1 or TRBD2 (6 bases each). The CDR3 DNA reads TGTGCCAGTAGTATAGTAGGGGGGACCGGGGAGCTGTTTTTT. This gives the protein CASSIVGGTGELFF.